These 7 T cell receptor beta chains share one sample of origin, sequenced in a study of blood T cell repertoires in COVID-19. Using immunoSEQ multiplex PCR, the repertoire was profiled, and TCRdb retains in-frame clones only, with some absent. The sample has approximately 360,000 clones; around 92% are singletons. Sequenced sample: peripheral blood. These receptors were obtained from a man aged 35 to 55 with acute or convalescent COVID-19.

The V gene is TRBV19, the J gene TRBJ2-3, with D possibly being TRBD2 (6 bases). V shed 7 bases and J shed 0 bases, with 14 bases lying between them. The CDR3 spans 15 residues. Germline lookup yields CDR1 LNHDA and CDR2 SQIVND (reference sequence). For the CDR3, the DNA is TGTGCCAGTACCCCCACCGGGACTAGCACAGATACGCAGTATTTT. Amino acids: CASTPTGTSTDTQYF.

The gene calls are TRBV11-3 and TRBJ1-3, with unresolved D. CDR1 is SGHNT, CDR2 YENEEA, per germline. With 3 bases removed from V and 2 bases from J, the gap between germline ends came to 5 bases. The CDR3 length is 13 residues. This chain's CDR3 is CASSLSAGNTIYF. The DNA for the CDR3 is TGTGCCAGCAGCTTGAGTGCTGGAAACACCATATATTTT.

V is TRBV10-3 and J is TRBJ2-6; 9 nucleotides align to TRBD1. The germline gives CDR1 ENHRY, CDR2 SYGVKD. The CDR3 contains 16 residues. V shed 5 bases, J shed 0 bases, and the junction held 2 bases outside the gene matches. CDR3 protein: CAISRQGGSGANVLTF. CDR3 DNA sequence: TGTGCCATCAGTAGACAGGGGGGCTCTGGGGCCAACGTCCTGACTTTC.

V usage is TRBV7-8 and J usage is TRBJ2-7; weak D call: TRBD2 (5 bases). The CDR3 extends over 16 amino acids. Germline V gene data show CDR1 as SGHVS and CDR2 as FQNEAQ. The V gene lost 1 base and the J gene lost 2 bases, with 15 bases spanning the gap. CDR3 region: CASSLGRSGETYEQYF. Here the CDR3 DNA reads TGTGCCAGCAGCTTAGGCCGCAGCGGAGAAACCTACGAGCAGTACTTC.

This clone was seen a handful of times. The chain uses TRBV28 and TRBJ1-2; 9 bases fit TRBD1. Germline CDR1 reads MDHEN; CDR2 reads SYDVKM. V gave up 2 bases and J gave up 2 bases; unmatched junction bases: 6. The CDR3 sequence is 16 residues long. CDR3 region: CASSLLQGAANYGYTF. The CDR3, as DNA: TGTGCCAGCAGTTTACTACAGGGGGCCGCCAACTATGGCTACACCTTC.

This chain connects TRBV6-6 to TRBJ1-3, with 8 bases fitting TRBD1. Germline CDR1 is MNHNY and CDR2 is SVGAGI (reference sequence). V was clipped by 2 bases and J by 4 bases; unmatched bases: 4. The CDR3 loop spans 15 amino acids. CDR3 sequence reads: CASSYTGGAGNTIYF. Written as DNA, the CDR3 is TGTGCCAGCAGTTACACAGGGGGAGCCGGAAACACCATATATTTT.

This clone was counted a few times. The chain couples TRBV27 to TRBJ2-7; no reliable D call. The CDR3 has 13 residues. Trimming removed 2 bases from V and 5 bases from J, with 10 bases in between. Germline lookup yields CDR1 MNHEY and CDR2 SMNVEV (reference sequence). CDR3 in amino acids: CASSLIFVDEQYF. The CDR3 DNA reads as TGTGCCAGCAGTTTAATTTTTGTAGACGAGCAGTACTTC.